This entry lists 27 T cell receptor beta chains sequenced from one sample in a study of blood T cell repertoires in COVID-19. Using immunoSEQ multiplex PCR, the repertoire was profiled, and TCRdb retains in-frame clones only, with some absent. Of around 100,000 clones in the sample, 84% were seen once. The sequenced material came from peripheral blood. The receptors stem from a man between 65 and 80 years old with active or convalescent COVID-19.

This chain joins TRBV10-2 and TRBJ2-1; TRBD2 matches 11 bases. The CDR3 covers 18 residues. The V and J ends lost 7 bases and 4 bases, in that order; junction bases with no gene match: 15. The germline V gene encodes CDR1 WSHSY and CDR2 SAAADI. The CDR3 protein is CASTKGGSGTSGYNEQFF. CDR3 bases: TGCGCCAGCACTAAAGGGGGTTCCGGGACTAGCGGTTACAATGAGCAGTTCTTC.

This sequence joins TRBV7-8 and TRBJ2-1; a weak D match, TRBD2 (6 bases). This CDR3 contains 15 residues. In germline, CDR1 is SGHVS, CDR2 FQNEAQ. V gave up 1 base and J gave up 3 bases, with 10 bases separating them. CDR3 in amino acids: CASSLVETSYNEQFF. The CDR3 nucleotides are TGTGCCAGCAGCTTAGTCGAGACTAGCTACAATGAGCAGTTCTTC. The full variable domain, completed using reference TRBV7-8 and TRBJ2-1, is GAGVSQSPRYKVAKRGQDVALRCDPISGHVSLFWYQQALGQGPEFLTYFQNEAQLDKSGLPSDRFFAERPEGSVSTLKIQRTQQEDSAVYLCASSLVETSYNEQFFGPGTRLTVL.

Comment on this clone: This sample also contains other DNA sequences that code for the same CDR3. The chain employs TRBV7-9 and TRBJ1-1, with D tentatively TRBD1 (5 bases). Germline CDR1 SEHNR, CDR2 FQNEAQ (reference sequence). The CDR3 is made up of 13 amino acids. With 5 bases removed from V and 5 bases from J, the gap between germline ends came to 12 bases. CDR3 bases: TGTGCCAGCAGCCCTCAATCAGGGACTGAAGCTTTCTTT. Protein: CASSPQSGTEAFF.

This sequence joins TRBV5-6 and TRBJ2-5; D gene ambiguous. The V and J ends lost 4 bases and 4 bases respectively, with 8 bases between them. The CDR3 totals 12 residues. Germline V CDR1 and CDR2: SGHDT, YYEEEE. The CDR3, as DNA: TGTGCCAGCAGCCCCAACAGAGAGACCCAGTACTTC. This codes for CASSPNRETQYF.

The genes are TRBV19 and TRBJ1-2; perhaps TRBD1 as D (6 bases). This CDR3 is built from 12 residues. Trimming pared 10 bases from V and 5 bases from J, leaving 14 bases between. CDR1 and CDR2 from the germline V gene are LNHDA and SQIVND (reference sequence). The CDR3 DNA follows: TGTGCCACCACATCGCAGGGGTATGGCTACACCTTC. This sequence encodes CATTSQGYGYTF.

The rearrangement links TRBV21-1 to TRBJ2-2; the DNA was not used to check the table's D call, TRBD1. TRBV21-1 is labeled a pseudogene. This CDR3 is 15 amino acids long. Written as DNA, the CDR3 is TGTGCCAGCACCTCACAGGGGGCGAGCACCGGGGAGCTGTTTTTT. It codes for CASTSQGASTGELFF.

The chain recombines TRBV6-4 with TRBJ1-2, with TRBD1 matching over 8 bases. V trimming: 2 bases; J trimming: 4 bases; junction bases outside the gene matches: 18. This CDR3 has 19 amino acids. Looked up from germline, CDR1 is MRHNA and CDR2 is SNTAGT. CDR3 in DNA: TGTGCCAGCAGTGACCGGATGAAGGGACAGGTCGATTATGTCTATGGCTACACCTTC. Its translation is CASSDRMKGQVDYVYGYTF.

The rearrangement uses TRBV19 and TRBJ1-3; D gene ambiguous. The ends were cut back, 7 bases at V and 0 bases at J, with 10 bases in the middle. Germline assignment: CDR1 LNHDA and CDR2 SQIVND (reference sequence). There are 14 residues in the CDR3. The CDR3 DNA reads TGTGCCAGTAACGACAATGCCTCTGGAAACACCATATATTTT. Residues: CASNDNASGNTIYF.

The chain is built from TRBV28 and TRBJ2-7; D unresolved. The CDR3 runs 13 residues. In germline, CDR1 is MDHEN, CDR2 SYDVKM. V gave up 2 bases and J gave up 7 bases, with 12 bases separating them. CDR3 DNA sequence: TGTGCCAGCAGTTTAGCCATGAGAGGAGAGCAGTACTTC. Its translation: CASSLAMRGEQYF.

The chain couples TRBV4-1 to TRBJ2-2, with TRBD2 matching 9 bases. V dropped 1 base and J dropped 4; count of bases not matched to a gene: 7. Germline V gene data show CDR1 as MGHRA and CDR2 as YSYEKL. This CDR3 has 17 amino acids. CDR3 DNA sequence: TGCGCCAGCAGCCAAGGAAGCGGGGGGCACCTCACCGGGGAGCTGTTTTTT. Amino acid sequence: CASSQGSGGHLTGELFF.

The chain combines TRBV7-2 with TRBJ1-2; TRBD1 matches at 7 bases. The V segment lost 5 bases and the J segment 8 bases; nucleotides outside the gene matches: 8. CDR3 length equals 13 residues. Germline assignment: CDR1 SGHTA and CDR2 FQGNSA. The CDR3 region is CASSTGAREGYTF. Here the CDR3 DNA reads TGTGCCAGCAGCACAGGGGCCAGAGAAGGCTACACCTTC.

The rearrangement links TRBV11-2 to TRBJ2-7; tentatively, D is TRBD2 (7 bases). CDR3 length equals 12 residues. Looked up from germline, CDR1 is SGHAT and CDR2 is FQNNGV. Trimming removed 5 bases from V and 12 bases from J, with 17 bases in between. CDR3 protein: CASSPSAGAGYF. Written as DNA, the CDR3 is TGTGCCAGCAGCCCCTCTGCGGGGGCCGGGTACTTC.

The sample holds a few counts of this clone. The chain has TRBV7-9 and TRBJ1-6; 8 nucleotides agree with TRBD1. CDR3 size: 15 residues. The J segment lost 6 bases and the V segment lost 4 bases, leaving 5 bases of the junction unmatched. Per the germline V gene, CDR1 is SEHNR and CDR2 is FQNEAQ (reference sequence). The CDR3 reads CASSSMGQANSPLHF. Written as DNA, the CDR3 is TGTGCCAGCAGCTCCATGGGACAGGCTAATTCACCCCTCCACTTT.

The J gene is TRBJ2-1, the V gene TRBV7-2, with 9 positions matching TRBD1. V was pared by 3 bases and J by 5 bases, with 5 bases of the junction left unmatched. Germline V gene sequence: CDR1 SGHTA, CDR2 FQGNSA. This CDR3 has 15 residues. DNA for the CDR3: TGTGCCAGCAGCTTCGGGACAGGGAGAAACAATGAGCAGTTCTTC. Translated: CASSFGTGRNNEQFF.

This chain connects TRBV29-1 to TRBJ1-1; the match to TRBD1 covers 7 bases. The germline V gene encodes CDR1 SQVTM and CDR2 ANQGSEA. The CDR3 has 13 residues. Trimming removed 7 bases from V and 4 bases from J; junction bases left unmatched: 9. CDR3 sequence reads: CSATQGSGTEAFF. CDR3 coding DNA: TGCAGCGCCACACAGGGGAGTGGCACTGAAGCTTTCTTT.

V gene TRBV5-1 combines with J gene TRBJ1-1; D is unresolved. Trimming took 0 bases from V and 6 from J, leaving 12 bases between them. The CDR3 consists of 14 residues. Germline-derived CDR1 and CDR2 are SGHRS and YFSETQ. The CDR3 coding sequence is TGCGCCAGCAGCTTGGGTGGCAGGTTGGCTGAAGCTTTCTTT. This translates into CASSLGGRLAEAFF.

The chain uses TRBV19 and TRBJ1-5; 8 bases fit TRBD1. This CDR3 has 17 amino acids. The trim removed 6 bases at V and 5 bases at J, leaving 15 bases unmatched. Germline assignment: CDR1 LNHDA and CDR2 SQIVND (reference sequence). This CDR3 is CASRDRGGGGADQPQHF. The CDR3 nucleotides read TGTGCCAGTAGAGACAGGGGCGGTGGGGGGGCTGATCAGCCCCAGCATTTT.

The rearrangement uses TRBV27 and TRBJ1-4; 7 nucleotides agree with TRBD1. The V gene's germline CDR1 is MNHEY and CDR2 SMNVEV (reference sequence). With V trimmed by 6 bases and J by 8 bases, 9 bases remained unmatched. CDR3 length equals 14 residues. The CDR3, as DNA: TGTGCCAGCAGAGAACAGGGGAGAGGAGAAAAACTGTTTTTT. This sequence encodes CASREQGRGEKLFF.

The gene calls are TRBV12-5 and TRBJ2-1, with unresolved D. This CDR3 is built from 11 residues. The ends were cut back, 9 bases at V and 8 bases at J, with 11 bases in the middle. Germline assignment: CDR1 LGHNT and CDR2 FRNRAP. The chain's CDR3 is CASLLGHEQFF. CDR3 coding DNA: TGTGCTAGCCTGTTGGGCCATGAGCAGTTCTTC.

This clone came up a few times. The CDR3 DNA reads as TGTGCCAGTACAGGGATTAGCAATCAGCCCCAGCATTTT. Amino acid sequence: CASTGISNQPQHF. This chain links TRBV19 with TRBJ1-5; tentatively, D is TRBD1 (5 bases). V was trimmed by 7 bases and J by 0 bases, leaving 7 bases between them. This CDR3 comprises 13 residues. Germline lookup yields CDR1 LNHDA and CDR2 SQIVND (reference sequence).

The chain combines TRBV19 with TRBJ1-2; D unresolved. The CDR3 is made up of 14 amino acids. Germline CDR1 is LNHDA and CDR2 is SQIVND (reference sequence). V was clipped by 4 bases and J by 4 bases, with 13 bases between them. The CDR3 coding sequence is TGTGCCAGTAGTAGAAGTGCGGAGGGCTATGGCTACACCTTC. Translated: CASSRSAEGYGYTF.

The chain is built from TRBV5-1 and TRBJ2-5, with D perhaps matching TRBD2 (7 bases). Germline-derived CDR1 and CDR2 are SGHRS and YFSETQ. Trimming shortened V by 4 bases and J by 5 bases, and 15 bases separated the two germline ends. The CDR3 length is 14 residues. The CDR3 bases are TGCGCCAGCAGCGGGGGCGGCGGGGGCGAGACCCAGTACTTC. This sequence encodes CASSGGGGGETQYF.

The chain employs TRBV5-4 and TRBJ2-7, with 9 bases lining up with TRBD1. The V segment lost 4 bases and the J segment 5 bases; nucleotides outside the gene matches: 7. Germline CDR1 reads SGHNT; CDR2 reads YYREEE (reference sequence). The CDR3 runs 14 residues. CDR3: CASSGRGQGDEQYF. The DNA for the CDR3 is TGTGCCAGCAGCGGACGGGGACAGGGTGACGAGCAGTACTTC.

This chain connects TRBV6-6 to TRBJ1-6; 7 positions match TRBD1. CDR3 length: 15 residues. Germline CDR1 and CDR2: MNHNY and SVGAGI (reference sequence). Trimming at V came to 2 bases and at J to 9 bases, leaving 7 bases not matched to a gene. CDR3: CASSYPGQVPSPLHF. CDR3 coding DNA: TGTGCCAGCAGTTACCCCGGACAGGTCCCTTCACCCCTCCACTTT.

This clone was picked up one time. The chain joins TRBV9 to TRBJ2-2; weak D call: TRBD2 (6 bases). Germline V gene sequence: CDR1 SGDLS, CDR2 YYNGEE. This CDR3 has 18 residues. The V end lost 0 bases, the J end lost 5 bases, and 20 bases lay between the germline ends. CDR3 nucleotide sequence: TGTGCCAGCAGCGTAGATGGGGGGACTTCCCTTCTAACCGGGGAGCTGTTTTTT. Translated: CASSVDGGTSLLTGELFF.

V gene TRBV27 combines with J gene TRBJ2-7, with D possibly matching TRBD1 (5 bases). The V gene lost 3 bases and the J gene lost 2 bases, with 17 bases spanning the gap. Germline V gene data show CDR1 as MNHEY and CDR2 as SMNVEV (reference sequence). This CDR3 contains 16 residues. The CDR3 reads CASSFQLGGRAYEQYF. CDR3 nucleotide sequence: TGTGCCAGCAGTTTTCAACTTGGCGGCAGGGCCTACGAGCAGTACTTC.

The chain is built from TRBV5-6 and TRBJ1-1, with a weak D call TRBD1 (6 bases). Trimming stripped 4 bases from V and 4 bases from J, with 17 bases between. This CDR3 spans 15 amino acids. Germline CDR1 SGHDT, CDR2 YYEEEE. Written as DNA, the CDR3 is TGTGCCAGCAGCCTGACAGGTGGGAACGGCACTGAAGCTTTCTTT. This gives the protein CASSLTGGNGTEAFF.